One sample yielded the 10 T cell receptor beta chains listed below, sequenced in a study of shared clonotypes between healthy human individuals. Libraries were prepared by immunoSEQ multiplex PCR; TCRdb keeps only in-frame clonotypes and omits some of them. The table has some 700,000 clones, less than 95% seen once. Sequencing used memory CD8+ T cells from PBMCs. Subset in this sample: CD45RO+ cells pooled with CCR7-negative TemRA cells. The receptors come from a man between 18 and 35 years old in good health. Some clones in this sample may be carry-over from other donors' samples.

J is TRBJ2-2 and V is TRBV12-5, with D uncertain. The CDR3 sequence is 14 residues long. Between the trimmed V and J ends, which lost 2 bases and 5 bases, there was a span of 9 bases. In germline, CDR1 is LGHNT, CDR2 FRNRAP. The DNA for the CDR3 is TGTGCTAGTGGTTTGTTCGGTAATACCGGGGAGCTGTTTTTT. Protein sequence: CASGLFGNTGELFF.

The rearrangement uses TRBV27 and TRBJ2-5; the match to TRBD2 covers 9 bases. This CDR3 has 17 amino acids. Per the germline V gene, CDR1 is MNHEY and CDR2 is SMNVEV (reference sequence). J was trimmed by 4 bases and V by 0 bases; bases with no gene match: 9. This CDR3 reads CASSLSLGGRALETQYF. The CDR3 coding sequence is TGTGCCAGCAGTTTATCCCTTGGCGGGAGGGCCCTAGAGACCCAGTACTTC.

This clone was detected once. V usage is TRBV15 and J usage is TRBJ2-5; D remains ambiguous. The V end was cut by 3 bases, the J end by 1 base, with 9 bases between. Germline CDR1 reads LNHNV; CDR2 reads YYDKDF (reference sequence). CDR3 length: 14 residues. CDR3 residues: CATSSSQTQETQYF. DNA for the CDR3: TGTGCCACCAGCAGTTCTCAGACCCAAGAGACCCAGTACTTC.

This clone was seen a handful of times. The V gene is TRBV6-5, the J gene TRBJ1-2; TRBD1 aligns across 7 bases. Germline assignment: CDR1 MNHEY and CDR2 SVGAGI. This CDR3 region has 14 residues. V lost 4 bases, J lost 6 bases, and 8 bases stayed unmatched. CDR3 protein: CASSSLPTGDGYTF. The CDR3 nucleotides read TGTGCCAGCAGTTCCCTACCTACAGGGGATGGCTACACCTTC.

The chain couples TRBV29-1 to TRBJ2-7; a weak D match, TRBD1 (5 bases). Between the trimmed V and J ends, which lost 4 bases and 3 bases, there was a span of 13 bases. The CDR3 has 13 residues. Germline CDR1 is SQVTM and CDR2 is ANQGSEA. CDR3: CSVAFGALYEQYF. Written as DNA, the CDR3 is TGCAGCGTTGCTTTTGGGGCCCTCTACGAGCAGTACTTC.

In this sample, this clone turned up a few times. This chain connects TRBV27 to TRBJ1-5; 9 nucleotides match TRBD1. V shed 5 bases and J 7 bases; nucleotides not matched to a gene: 12. The CDR3 runs to 16 residues. Germline V gives CDR1 MNHEY, CDR2 SMNVEV (reference sequence). CDR3 coding DNA: TGTGCCAGCAGTCTCCACACAGGGGGCACCAAACAGCCCCAGCATTTT. Protein: CASSLHTGGTKQPQHF.

This clone was counted a single time. This sample also contains other DNA sequences that code for the same CDR3. V usage is TRBV4-1 and J usage is TRBJ2-1; TRBD1 matches at 8 bases. J gave up 4 bases and V 3 bases, and 2 bases lay outside the gene matches. The CDR3 loop spans 14 amino acids. In germline, CDR1 is MGHRA, CDR2 YSYEKL. The CDR3 DNA reads TGCGCCAGCAGCCAGAGGACAGGGTACAATGAGCAGTTCTTC. This translates into CASSQRTGYNEQFF.

The chain employs TRBV28 and TRBJ1-4; TRBD1 matches 7 bases. The CDR3 has 16 amino acids. Germline V gives CDR1 MDHEN, CDR2 SYDVKM. With 1 base clipped from V and 3 bases from J, the junction kept 5 bases outside the gene matches. In DNA form, the CDR3 reads TGTGCCAGCAGTTTATACAGGGGCGGGGCTAATGAAAAACTGTTTTTT. This translates into CASSLYRGGANEKLFF.

This CDR3 is CASSQFGPSLYYEQYF. CDR3 bases: TGTGCCAGCAGCCAATTCGGCCCCTCGTTATACTACGAGCAGTACTTC. The chain employs TRBV14 and TRBJ2-7; no firm D call. The length of the CDR3 is 16 residues. Between the trimmed V and J ends, which lost 2 bases and 3 bases, there was a span of 17 bases. CDR1 is SGHDN, CDR2 FVKESK, per germline.

This sequence joins TRBV28 and TRBJ2-7, with D unclear. V dropped 4 bases and J dropped 1 base, with 17 bases sitting between them. There are 16 residues in the CDR3. Germline CDR1 is MDHEN and CDR2 is SYDVKM. CDR3 sequence reads: CASSSPSRRPSYEQYF. The CDR3 nucleotides are TGTGCCAGCAGTTCTCCTAGTCGCAGGCCATCCTACGAGCAGTACTTC.